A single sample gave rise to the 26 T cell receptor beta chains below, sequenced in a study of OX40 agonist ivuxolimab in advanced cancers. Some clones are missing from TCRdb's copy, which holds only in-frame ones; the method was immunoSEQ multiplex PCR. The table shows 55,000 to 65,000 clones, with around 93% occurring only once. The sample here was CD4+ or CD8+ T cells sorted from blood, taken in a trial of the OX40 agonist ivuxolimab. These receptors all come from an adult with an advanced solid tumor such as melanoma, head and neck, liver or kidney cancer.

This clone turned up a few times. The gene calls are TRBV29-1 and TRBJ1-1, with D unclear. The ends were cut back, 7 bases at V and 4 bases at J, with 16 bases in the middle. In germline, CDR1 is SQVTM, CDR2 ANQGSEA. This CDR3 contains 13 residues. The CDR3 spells CSAVPGLSTEAFF. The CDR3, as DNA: TGCAGCGCCGTCCCGGGGTTGAGCACTGAAGCTTTCTTT.

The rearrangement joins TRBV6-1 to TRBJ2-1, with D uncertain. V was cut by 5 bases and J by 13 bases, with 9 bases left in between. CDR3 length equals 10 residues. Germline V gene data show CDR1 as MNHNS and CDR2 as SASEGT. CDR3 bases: TGTGCCAGCAGTATACGGAAACAGTTCTTC. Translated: CASSIRKQFF.

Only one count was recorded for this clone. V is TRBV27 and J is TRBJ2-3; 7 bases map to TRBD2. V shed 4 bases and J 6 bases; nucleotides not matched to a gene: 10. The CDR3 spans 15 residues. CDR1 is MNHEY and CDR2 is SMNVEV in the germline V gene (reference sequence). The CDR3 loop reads CASSSSPFSGDTQYF. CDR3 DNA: TGTGCCAGCAGTTCTTCCCCTTTTAGCGGGGATACGCAGTATTTT.

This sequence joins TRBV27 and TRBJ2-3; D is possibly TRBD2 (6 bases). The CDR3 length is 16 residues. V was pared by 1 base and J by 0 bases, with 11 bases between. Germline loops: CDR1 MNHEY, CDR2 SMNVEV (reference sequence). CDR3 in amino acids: CASSLFLGTSTDTQYF. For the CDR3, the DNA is TGTGCCAGCAGTTTATTTCTGGGGACTAGCACAGATACGCAGTATTTT.

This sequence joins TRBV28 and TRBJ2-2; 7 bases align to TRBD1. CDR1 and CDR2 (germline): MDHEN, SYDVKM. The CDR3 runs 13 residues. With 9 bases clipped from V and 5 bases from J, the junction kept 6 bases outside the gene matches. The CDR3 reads CASRQGGTGELFF. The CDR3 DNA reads TGTGCCAGTAGACAGGGTGGAACCGGGGAGCTGTTTTTT.

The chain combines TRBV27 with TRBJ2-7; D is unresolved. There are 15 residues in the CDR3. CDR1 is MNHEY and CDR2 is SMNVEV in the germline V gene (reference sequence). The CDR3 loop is CAGSPSLNLGYEQYV. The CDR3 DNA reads TGTGCCGGCAGCCCCTCCCTGAATCTTGGTTACGAGCAGTACGTC.

The CDR3 DNA is TGCGCCAGCAGCCAAGAGACAGGGGCCTACAATGAGCAGTTCTTC. Translating gives CASSQETGAYNEQFF. The chain is built from TRBV4-1 and TRBJ2-1; 8 bases line up with TRBD1. The CDR3 sequence is 15 residues long. Germline V lookup: CDR1 MGHRA, CDR2 YSYEKL. Trimming cost V 0 bases and J 2 bases; bases outside gene matches: 0.

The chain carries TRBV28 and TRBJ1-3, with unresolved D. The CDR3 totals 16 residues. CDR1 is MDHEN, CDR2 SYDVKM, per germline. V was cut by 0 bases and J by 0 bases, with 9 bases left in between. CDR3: CASSLWSLLSGNTIYF. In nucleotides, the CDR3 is TGTGCCAGCAGTTTATGGAGCCTCCTCTCTGGAAACACCATATATTTT.

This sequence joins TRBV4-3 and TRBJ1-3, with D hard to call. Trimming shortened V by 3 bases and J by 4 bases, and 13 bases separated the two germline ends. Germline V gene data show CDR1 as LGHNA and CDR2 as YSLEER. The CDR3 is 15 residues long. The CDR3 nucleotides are TGCGCCAGCAGCCAGTCTATATACCGGGGAAACACCATATATTTT. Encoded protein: CASSQSIYRGNTIYF.

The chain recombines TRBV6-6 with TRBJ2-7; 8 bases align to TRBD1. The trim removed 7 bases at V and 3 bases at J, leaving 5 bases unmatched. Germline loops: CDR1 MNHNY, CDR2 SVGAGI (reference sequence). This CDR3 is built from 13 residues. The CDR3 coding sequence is TGTGCCAGCAACACAGGGGGACGCTACGAGCAGTACTTC. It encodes CASNTGGRYEQYF.

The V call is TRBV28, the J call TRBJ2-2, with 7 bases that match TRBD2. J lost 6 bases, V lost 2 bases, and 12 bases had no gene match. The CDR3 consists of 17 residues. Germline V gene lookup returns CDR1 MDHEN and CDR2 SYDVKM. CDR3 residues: CASSLNGEGGNAGELFF. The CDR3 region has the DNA TGTGCCAGCAGTTTAAACGGGGAGGGCGGGAATGCCGGGGAGCTGTTTTTT.

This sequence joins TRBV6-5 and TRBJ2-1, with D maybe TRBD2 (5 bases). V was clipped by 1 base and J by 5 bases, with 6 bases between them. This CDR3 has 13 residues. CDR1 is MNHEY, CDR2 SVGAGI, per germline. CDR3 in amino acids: CASSYYGNNEQFF. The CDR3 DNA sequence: TGTGCCAGCAGTTACTACGGGAACAATGAGCAGTTCTTC.

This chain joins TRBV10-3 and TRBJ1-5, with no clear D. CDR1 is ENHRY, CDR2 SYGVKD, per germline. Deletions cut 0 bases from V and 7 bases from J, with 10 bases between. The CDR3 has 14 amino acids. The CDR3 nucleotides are TGTGCCATCAGTGAGTCCAAACTGGGGCAGCCCCAGCATTTT. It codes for CAISESKLGQPQHF.

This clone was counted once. CDR3 nucleotide sequence: TGTGCCAGCAGCCAAGATGGGGTAGGGGGAGTAAACATTCAGTACTTC. It is translated as CASSQDGVGGVNIQYF. This rearrangement joins TRBV4-2 to TRBJ2-4, with D possibly being TRBD1 (6 bases). The CDR3 is made up of 16 amino acids. Trimming cost V 0 bases and J 6 bases, with 15 bases left between them. Germline values: CDR1 LGHNA, CDR2 YNFKEQ.

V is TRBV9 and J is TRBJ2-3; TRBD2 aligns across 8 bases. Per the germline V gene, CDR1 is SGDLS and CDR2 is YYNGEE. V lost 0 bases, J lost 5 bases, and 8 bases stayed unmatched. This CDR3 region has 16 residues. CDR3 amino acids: CASSVDGAGAVDTQYF. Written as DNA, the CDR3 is TGTGCCAGCAGCGTAGATGGAGCGGGAGCGGTAGATACGCAGTATTTT.

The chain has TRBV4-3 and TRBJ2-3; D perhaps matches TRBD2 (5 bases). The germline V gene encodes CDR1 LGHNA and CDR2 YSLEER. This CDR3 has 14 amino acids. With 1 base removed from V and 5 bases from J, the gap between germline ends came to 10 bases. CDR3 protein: CASSQALAGDTQYF. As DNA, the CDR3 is TGCGCCAGCAGCCAAGCGCTAGCTGGAGATACGCAGTATTTT.

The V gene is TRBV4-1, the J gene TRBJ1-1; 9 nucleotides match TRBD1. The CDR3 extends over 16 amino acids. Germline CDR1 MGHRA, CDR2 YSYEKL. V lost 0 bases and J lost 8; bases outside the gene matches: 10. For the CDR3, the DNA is TGCGCCAGCAGCCAAGATGTAGGGACAGGGACCCTAGAAGCTTTCTTT. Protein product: CASSQDVGTGTLEAFF.

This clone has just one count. In DNA, the CDR3 is TGTGCCACCAGCACTGGAGGAGGTTTGGATACGGAAGCTTTCTTT. Translation: CATSTGGGLDTEAFF. J is TRBJ1-1 and V is TRBV15; D is undetermined. Trimming left V 4 bases short and J 8 bases short, with 20 bases between. CDR3 size: 15 residues. Germline CDR1 and CDR2: LNHNV and YYDKDF (reference sequence). Looking up the rest from reference TRBV15 and TRBJ1-1 gives the full variable domain: DAMVIQNPRYQVTQFGKPVTLSCSQTLNHNVMYWYQQKSSQAPKLLFHYYDKDFNNEADTPDNFQSRRPNTSFCFLDIRSPGLGDTAMYLCATSTGGGLDTEAFFGQGTRLTVV.

DNA of the CDR3: TGCAGCGTTCTTGTTCGGACATCTGAAGCTTTCTTT. This translates into CSVLVRTSEAFF. The V and J genes are TRBV29-1 and TRBJ1-1; D may be TRBD1 (5 bases). V was shortened by 5 bases and J by 6 bases, with 13 bases between the two germline ends. Germline V gene sequence: CDR1 SQVTM, CDR2 ANQGSEA. The CDR3 sequence is 12 residues long.

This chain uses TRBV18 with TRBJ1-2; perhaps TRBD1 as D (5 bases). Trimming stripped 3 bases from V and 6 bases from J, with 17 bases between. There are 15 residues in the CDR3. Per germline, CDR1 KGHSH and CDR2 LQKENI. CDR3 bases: TGTGCCAGCTCACCGCCCGCGGGGGAAGTACATGGCTACACCTTC. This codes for CASSPPAGEVHGYTF.

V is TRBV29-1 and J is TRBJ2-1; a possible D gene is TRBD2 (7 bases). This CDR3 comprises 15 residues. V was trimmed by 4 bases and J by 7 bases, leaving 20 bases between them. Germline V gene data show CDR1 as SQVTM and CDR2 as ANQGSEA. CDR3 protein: CSVVLGGDLGNEQFF. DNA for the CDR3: TGCAGCGTTGTCCTAGGGGGGGACCTAGGGAATGAGCAGTTCTTC.

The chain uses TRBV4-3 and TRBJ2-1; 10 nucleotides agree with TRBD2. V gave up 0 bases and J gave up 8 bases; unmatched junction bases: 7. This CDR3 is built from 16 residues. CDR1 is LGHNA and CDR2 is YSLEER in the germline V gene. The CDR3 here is CASSQDLAGVTDEQFF. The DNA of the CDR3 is TGCGCCAGCAGCCAAGATCTAGCGGGAGTAACTGATGAGCAGTTCTTC.

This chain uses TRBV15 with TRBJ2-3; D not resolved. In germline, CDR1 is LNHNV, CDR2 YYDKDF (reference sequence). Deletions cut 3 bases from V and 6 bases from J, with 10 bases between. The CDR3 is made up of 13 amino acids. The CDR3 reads CATSSRDGDTQYF. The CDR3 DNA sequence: TGTGCCACCAGCAGCCGCGATGGGGATACGCAGTATTTT.

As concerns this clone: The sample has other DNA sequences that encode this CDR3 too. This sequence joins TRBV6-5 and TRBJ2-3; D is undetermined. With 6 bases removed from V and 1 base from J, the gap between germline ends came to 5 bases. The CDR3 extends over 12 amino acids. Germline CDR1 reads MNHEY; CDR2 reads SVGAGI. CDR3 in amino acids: CASSYGTDTQYF. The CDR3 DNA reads TGTGCCAGCAGCTACGGCACAGATACGCAGTATTTT.

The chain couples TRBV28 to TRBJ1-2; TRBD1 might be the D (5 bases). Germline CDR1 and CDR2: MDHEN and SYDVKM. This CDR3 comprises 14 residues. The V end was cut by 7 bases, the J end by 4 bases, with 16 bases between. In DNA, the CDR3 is TGTGCCAGCACCCAGGACATCGTTGGCTATGGCTACACCTTC. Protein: CASTQDIVGYGYTF.

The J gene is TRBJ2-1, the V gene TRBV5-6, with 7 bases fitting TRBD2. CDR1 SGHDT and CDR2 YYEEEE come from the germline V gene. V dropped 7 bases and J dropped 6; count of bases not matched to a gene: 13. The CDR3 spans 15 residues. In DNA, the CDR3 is TGTGCCAGCGGCCCAGAATCTGGCGGGAGCAATGAGCAGTTCTTC. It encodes CASGPESGGSNEQFF.